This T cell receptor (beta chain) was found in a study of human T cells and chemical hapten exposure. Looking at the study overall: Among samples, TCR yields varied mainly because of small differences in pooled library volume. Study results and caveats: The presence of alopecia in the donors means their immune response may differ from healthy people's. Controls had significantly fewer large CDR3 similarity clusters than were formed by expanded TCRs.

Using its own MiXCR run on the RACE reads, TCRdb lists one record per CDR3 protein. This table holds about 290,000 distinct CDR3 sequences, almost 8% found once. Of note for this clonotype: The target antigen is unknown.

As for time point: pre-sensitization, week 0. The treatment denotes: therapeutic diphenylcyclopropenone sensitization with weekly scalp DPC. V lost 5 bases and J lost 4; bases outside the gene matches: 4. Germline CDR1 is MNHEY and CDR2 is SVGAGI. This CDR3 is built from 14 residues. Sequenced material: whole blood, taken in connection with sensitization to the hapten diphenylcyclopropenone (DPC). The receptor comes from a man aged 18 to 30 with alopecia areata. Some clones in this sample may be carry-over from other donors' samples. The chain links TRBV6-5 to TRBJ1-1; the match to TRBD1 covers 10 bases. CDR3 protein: CASSNWDRGTEAFF. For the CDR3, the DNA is TGTGCCAGCAGTAACTGGGACAGGGGCACTGAAGCTTTCTTT.